The next 8 T cell receptor beta chains were all read from a single sample in a study of blood T cells in healthy people across ages. A second 7 to 11 cycle PCR used barcoded and J-beta primers. MiXCR, applied by TCRdb to the 5' RACE reads, yields one record per CDR3 protein. In the table there are some 320,000 distinct CDR3 sequences, roughly 26% of which are singletons. Specimen: blood. The receptor source for this set is a woman between 65 and 79 years old in good health.

V and J are TRBV7-9 and TRBJ1-3; the D gene is possibly TRBD1 (6 bases). The CDR3 is 16 residues long. Trimming left V 7 bases short and J 0 bases short, with 16 bases between. Germline lookup yields CDR1 SEHNR and CDR2 FQNEAQ (reference sequence). The CDR3 reads CASTETGQSSGNTIYF. The CDR3 nucleotides are TGTGCCAGCACGGAGACAGGCCAGAGCTCTGGAAACACCATATATTTT. The entire variable domain, with the rest obtained from reference TRBV7-9 and TRBJ1-3, is as follows: DTGVSQNPRHKITKRGQNVTFRCDPISEHNRLYWYRQTLGQGPEFLTYFQNEAQLEKSRLLSDRFSAERPKGSFSTLEIQRTEQGDSAMYLCASTETGQSSGNTIYFGEGSWLTVV.

This clonotype was counted between two and nine times. J is TRBJ1-1 and V is TRBV20-1; D is unclear. V was pared by 6 bases and J by 1 base, with 12 bases between. The V gene's germline CDR1 is DFQATT and CDR2 SNEGSKA (reference sequence). This CDR3 region has 13 residues. The CDR3 coding sequence is TGCAGTGCCGGCAGGACCCAGAACACTGAAGCTTTCTTT. This sequence encodes CSAGRTQNTEAFF.

This clonotype was recorded a few times. The chain combines TRBV6-1 with TRBJ2-4; D is uncertain. V was shortened by 6 bases and J by 5 bases, with 8 bases between the two germline ends. Germline CDR1 reads MNHNS; CDR2 reads SASEGT. CDR3 length: 12 residues. The CDR3: CASRFKENIQYF. In nucleotides, the CDR3 is TGTGCCAGCAGGTTCAAGGAAAACATTCAGTACTTC.

Concerning this clonotype: One junction end disagrees with the germline gene, perhaps due to a read error. The J gene is TRBJ2-3, the V gene TRBV7-2; 12 bases are shared with TRBD2. Germline lookup yields CDR1 SGHTA and CDR2 FQGNSA. This CDR3 has 19 residues. The DNA for the CDR3 is TGTGTCAGCAGTGTTCGGACTAGCGGGGACAGGGTCACGACAGATACGCAGTATTTT. Protein sequence: CVSSVRTSGDRVTTDTQYF.

On this clonotype itself: Germline is not matched at one junction end, which may reflect a read error. V is TRBV20-1 and J is TRBJ1-3; D not certain. The length of the CDR3 is 13 residues. Germline CDR1 reads DFQATT; CDR2 reads SNEGSKA (reference sequence). The CDR3 loop reads CSARDVSAGGMHF. The DNA for the CDR3 is TGCAGTGCTAGAGATGTTTCCGCCGGCGGTATGCATTTT.

J is TRBJ2-2 and V is TRBV20-1; D is possibly TRBD2 (6 bases). This CDR3 has 20 amino acids. Germline V gives CDR1 DFQATT, CDR2 SNEGSKA (reference sequence). Between the trimmed V and J ends, which lost 2 bases and 2 bases, there was a span of 27 bases. The CDR3 nucleotides read TGCAGTGCTAGAAAGAAGTTACGGGGTGCGGCGGGATCCAACACCGGGGAGCTGTTTTTT. Translation gives CSARKKLRGAAGSNTGELFF.

This clonotype was counted ten times or more. The chain uses TRBV7-3 and TRBJ2-1, with D hard to call. The germline V gene encodes CDR1 SGHTA and CDR2 FQGTGA. V was shortened by 3 bases and J by 5 bases, with 8 bases between the two germline ends. This CDR3 contains 13 residues. The CDR3 sequence is CASSLSSNNEQFF. CDR3 DNA: TGTGCCAGCAGCTTGTCCAGCAACAATGAGCAGTTCTTC.

At least ten counts were recorded for this clonotype. The chain carries TRBV6-2 or TRBV6-3 and TRBJ2-3, with TRBD1 as a possible D gene (5 bases). CDR3 length: 13 residues. Looked up from germline, CDR1 is MNHEY and CDR2 is SVGEGT. The V end was cut by 2 bases, the J end by 10 bases, with 13 bases between. This CDR3 reads CASSYDTLGPQYF. As DNA, the CDR3 is TGTGCCAGCAGTTACGACACTCTGGGGCCGCAGTATTTT.